These 18 T cell receptor beta chains were sequenced from one sample in a study of cytomegalovirus exposure and HLA in healthy donors. A multiplex PCR was run with 60 Vbeta primers and 13 Jbeta primers. Profiling relied on immunoSEQ multiplex PCR, and the TCRdb table lists in-frame clones only, not all of them. The sample holds tens of thousands of clones, 72% seen once. The sequencing input was PBMCs. The receptors come from a woman in her fifties or sixties in good health and CMV-seropositive.

There are a few counts of this clone. The chain couples TRBV6-5 to TRBJ1-2; D unclear. V lost 6 bases and J 7 bases, leaving 21 bases between the germline ends. Per germline, CDR1 MNHEY and CDR2 SVGAGI. The CDR3 length is 15 residues. The CDR3 sequence is CASSRTSVSIGGYTF. CDR3 bases: TGTGCCAGCAGCCGTACCAGCGTCAGTATCGGTGGCTACACCTTC.

The CDR3 is CASSSRAFWASEQFF. The DNA of the CDR3 is TGTGCCAGCAGCTCGAGGGCCTTCTGGGCCAGTGAGCAGTTCTTC. The J gene is TRBJ2-1, the V gene TRBV7-9, with D perhaps matching TRBD2 (5 bases). The CDR3 is 15 residues long. Germline CDR1 reads SEHNR; CDR2 reads FQNEAQ (reference sequence). V lost 4 bases and J 9 bases, leaving 19 bases between the germline ends. The variable domain in full, with the rest retrieved from reference TRBV7-9 and TRBJ2-1, is DTGVSQNPRHKITKRGQNVTFRCDPISEHNRLYWYRQTLGQGPEFLTYFQNEAQLEKSRLLSDRFSAERPKGSFSTLEIQRTEQGDSAMYLCASSSRAFWASEQFFGPGTRLTVL.

This clone occurred a few times. This chain links TRBV19 with TRBJ1-6; D unresolved. This CDR3 has 13 amino acids. Trimming shortened V by 6 bases and J by 7 bases, and 10 bases separated the two germline ends. Per germline, CDR1 LNHDA and CDR2 SQIVND (reference sequence). This CDR3 reads CASRKYENSPLHF. The CDR3 DNA reads as TGTGCCAGTAGGAAGTATGAGAATTCACCCCTCCACTTT.

This chain connects TRBV6-1 to TRBJ2-7, with D possibly TRBD2 on 6 matching bases. In germline, CDR1 is MNHNS, CDR2 SASEGT. CDR3 size: 15 residues. V was trimmed by 1 base and J by 3 bases, leaving 13 bases between them. The CDR3 region has the DNA TGTGCCAGCAGTGAAGTCTGGCGGGACCTCTACGAGCAGTACTTC. Protein sequence: CASSEVWRDLYEQYF.

The table lists this clone with a few counts. V usage is TRBV2 and J usage is TRBJ2-1; possibly TRBD2 for D (7 bases). The germline V gene has CDR1 SNHLY and CDR2 FYNNEI. Deletions cut 5 bases from V and 6 bases from J, with 17 bases between. The CDR3 spans 15 residues. As DNA, the CDR3 is TGTGCCAGCAGTTCTAGAGGGGGGGCAGGCAATGAGCAGTTCTTC. Translating it yields CASSSRGGAGNEQFF. The variable domain in full, with the rest retrieved from reference TRBV2 and TRBJ2-1, is EPEVTQTPSHQVTQMGQEVILRCVPISNHLYFYWYRQILGQKVEFLVSFYNNEISEKSEIFDDQFSVERPDGSNFTLKIRSTKLEDSAMYFCASSSRGGAGNEQFFGPGTRLTVL.

This clone has a handful of counts. J is TRBJ2-5 and V is TRBV5-6; the D gene is possibly TRBD1 (5 bases). Trimming took off 2 bases at V and 5 bases at J, with 13 bases between the two ends. This CDR3 has 14 residues. Germline values: CDR1 SGHDT, CDR2 YYEEEE. The CDR3 nucleotides read TGTGCCAGCAGCTTCTCGCAGGGTGGTGAGACCCAGTACTTC. Protein: CASSFSQGGETQYF.

The chain has TRBV5-6 and TRBJ2-3; 7 positions agree with TRBD1. The CDR3 contains 15 residues. J was trimmed by 2 bases and V by 0 bases; bases with no gene match: 3. Looked up from germline, CDR1 is SGHDT and CDR2 is YYEEEE. The CDR3 loop reads CASSLVGTATDTQYF. In DNA, the CDR3 is TGTGCCAGCAGCTTGGTCGGGACAGCCACAGATACGCAGTATTTT.

V is TRBV27 and J is TRBJ1-2; maybe TRBD1 (5 bases). The length of the CDR3 is 16 residues. The germline V and J ends were trimmed by 10 bases and 8 bases, with 29 bases remaining between them. Germline loops: CDR1 MNHEY, CDR2 SMNVEV (reference sequence). Here the CDR3 DNA reads TGTGCCACACACTCTACTGTGGCCGCCGGGCGGGGCGGCTACACCTTC. Translated: CATHSTVAAGRGGYTF.

The V gene is TRBV10-3, the J gene TRBJ2-7, with D possibly being TRBD2 (6 bases). This CDR3 has 14 amino acids. V lost 4 bases and J lost 5, with 15 bases in between. Germline-derived CDR1 and CDR2 are ENHRY and SYGVKD. CDR3 sequence: CAISGLERKDEQYF. DNA for the CDR3: TGTGCCATCAGTGGACTAGAAAGGAAGGACGAGCAGTACTTC.

This clone was seen once. The chain carries TRBV7-3 and TRBJ1-1; TRBD1 might be the D (6 bases). Germline V gene sequence: CDR1 SGHTA, CDR2 FQGTGA. Trimming pared 3 bases from V and 5 bases from J, leaving 16 bases between. The CDR3 has 15 residues. The CDR3 sequence: CASSFEGEERTEAFF. The CDR3 nucleotides are TGTGCCAGCAGCTTCGAGGGGGAAGAAAGAACTGAAGCTTTCTTT.

This clone was detected a few times. The CDR3 loop reads CASSLEGTGFNQPQHF. CDR3 nucleotide sequence: TGTGCCAGCAGCTTAGAGGGGACAGGGTTCAATCAGCCCCAGCATTTT. The chain has TRBV7-8 and TRBJ1-5; 9 positions match TRBD1. V gave up 1 base and J gave up 3 bases; unmatched junction bases: 4. The CDR3 length is 16 residues. CDR1 and CDR2 from the germline V gene are SGHVS and FQNEAQ.

The rearrangement joins TRBV28 to TRBJ2-2; 9 bases line up with TRBD2. CDR1 and CDR2 (germline): MDHEN, SYDVKM. V was pared by 6 bases and J by 2 bases, with 4 bases of the junction left unmatched. The CDR3 is 15 amino acids. This CDR3 reads CASRPTSGNTGELFF. The CDR3 DNA reads as TGTGCCAGCAGGCCGACTAGCGGCAACACCGGGGAGCTGTTTTTT.

This CDR3 is CASRFRDTSGSYEQYF. The CDR3 region has the DNA TGTGCCAGCAGATTTAGGGACACTAGCGGGAGCTACGAGCAGTACTTC. The V call is TRBV11-2, the J call TRBJ2-7; TRBD2 aligns across 11 bases. V dropped 6 bases and J dropped 3; count of bases not matched to a gene: 10. This CDR3 spans 16 amino acids. CDR1 and CDR2 (germline): SGHAT, FQNNGV.

This sequence joins TRBV7-3 and TRBJ1-6, with D perhaps matching TRBD1 (5 bases). Looked up from germline, CDR1 is SGHTA and CDR2 is FQGTGA. The CDR3 contains 12 residues. Trimming cost V 4 bases and J 10 bases, with 8 bases left between them. CDR3 sequence: CASSSGNSPLHF. The CDR3 DNA is TGTGCCAGCAGCTCAGGGAACTCACCCCTCCACTTT.

The genes are TRBV28 and TRBJ2-7; TRBD2 matches at 8 bases. CDR3 size: 14 residues. V gave up 7 bases and J gave up 6 bases; unmatched junction bases: 11. Germline V gene sequence: CDR1 MDHEN, CDR2 SYDVKM. CDR3 nucleotide sequence: TGTGCCAGCACGGGAGGGGGGCTTGGGCGCGAGCAGTACTTC. Translating gives CASTGGGLGREQYF.

The gene calls are TRBV5-8 and TRBJ1-3; D is unclear. The germline V gene has CDR1 SGHTS and CDR2 YDEGEE. There are 15 residues in the CDR3. Trimming took off 3 bases at V and 7 bases at J, with 17 bases between the two ends. The CDR3 is CASSYAGIMGNTIYF. CDR3 bases: TGTGCCAGCAGCTATGCCGGGATTATGGGGAACACCATATATTTT.

CDR3 protein: CASSHRQGLNTEAFF. Here the CDR3 DNA reads TGCGCCAGCAGCCACAGACAGGGTTTGAACACTGAAGCTTTCTTT. The chain recombines TRBV4-3 with TRBJ1-1; TRBD1 aligns across 7 bases. The CDR3 contains 15 residues. Losses at the gene ends were 3 bases for V and 0 bases for J; bases not matched to a gene: 4. Germline CDR1 LGHNA, CDR2 YSLEER.

V is TRBV5-4 and J is TRBJ1-2; D unresolved. The CDR3 extends over 13 amino acids. Germline V lookup: CDR1 SGHNT, CDR2 YYREEE (reference sequence). V was shortened by 0 bases and J by 4 bases, with 7 bases between the two germline ends. DNA for the CDR3: TGTGCCAGCAGCTTGGGAGGGCCCTATGGCTACACCTTC. It is translated as CASSLGGPYGYTF.